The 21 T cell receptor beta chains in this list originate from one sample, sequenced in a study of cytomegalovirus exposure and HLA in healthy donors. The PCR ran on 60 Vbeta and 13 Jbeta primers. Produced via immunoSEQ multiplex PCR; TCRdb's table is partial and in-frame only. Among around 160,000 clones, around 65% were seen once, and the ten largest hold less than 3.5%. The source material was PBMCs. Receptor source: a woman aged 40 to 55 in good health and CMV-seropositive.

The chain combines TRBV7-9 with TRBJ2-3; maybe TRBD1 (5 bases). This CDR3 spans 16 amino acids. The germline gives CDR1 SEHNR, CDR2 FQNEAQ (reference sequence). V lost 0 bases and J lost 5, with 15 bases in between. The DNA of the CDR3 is TGTGCCAGCAGCTTAGCAGGGGCCGTCAAGGGAGATACGCAGTATTTT. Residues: CASSLAGAVKGDTQYF.

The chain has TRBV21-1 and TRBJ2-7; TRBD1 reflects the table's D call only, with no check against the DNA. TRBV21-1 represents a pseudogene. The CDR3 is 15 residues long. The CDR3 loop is CASSKGVRGRYEQYF. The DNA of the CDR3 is TGTGCCAGCAGCAAAGGAGTCAGGGGGAGGTACGAGCAGTACTTC.

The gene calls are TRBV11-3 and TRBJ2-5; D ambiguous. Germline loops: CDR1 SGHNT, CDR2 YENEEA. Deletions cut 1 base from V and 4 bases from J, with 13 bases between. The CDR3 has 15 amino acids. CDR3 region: CASSLGQAKVETQYF. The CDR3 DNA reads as TGTGCCAGCAGCTTAGGGCAGGCCAAGGTAGAGACCCAGTACTTC.

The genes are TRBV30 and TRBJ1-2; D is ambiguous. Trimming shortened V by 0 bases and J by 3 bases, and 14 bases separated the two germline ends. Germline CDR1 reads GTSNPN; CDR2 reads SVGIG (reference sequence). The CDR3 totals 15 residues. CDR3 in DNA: TGTGCCTGGAGTGTTGGTGGAGTCTGGGACTATGGCTACACCTTC. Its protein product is CAWSVGGVWDYGYTF.

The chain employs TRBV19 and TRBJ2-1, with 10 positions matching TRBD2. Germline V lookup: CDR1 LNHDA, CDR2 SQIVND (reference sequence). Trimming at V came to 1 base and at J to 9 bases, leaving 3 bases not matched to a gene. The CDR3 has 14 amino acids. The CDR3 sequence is CASSIVASGGEQFF. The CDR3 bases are TGTGCCAGTAGTATAGTGGCTAGCGGGGGTGAGCAGTTCTTC.

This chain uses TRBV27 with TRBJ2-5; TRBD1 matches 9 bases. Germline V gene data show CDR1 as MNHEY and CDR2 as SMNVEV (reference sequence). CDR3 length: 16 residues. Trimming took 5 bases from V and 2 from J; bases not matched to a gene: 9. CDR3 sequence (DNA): TGTGCCAGCAGTACACTACCAGGGACAGGGCAAGAGACCCAGTACTTC. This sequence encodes CASSTLPGTGQETQYF.

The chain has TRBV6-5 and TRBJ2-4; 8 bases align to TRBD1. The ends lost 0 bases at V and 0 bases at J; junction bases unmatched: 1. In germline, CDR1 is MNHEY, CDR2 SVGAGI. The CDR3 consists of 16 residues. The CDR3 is CASSYSTGGAKNIQYF. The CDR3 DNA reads TGTGCCAGCAGTTACTCTACAGGGGGAGCCAAAAACATTCAGTACTTC.

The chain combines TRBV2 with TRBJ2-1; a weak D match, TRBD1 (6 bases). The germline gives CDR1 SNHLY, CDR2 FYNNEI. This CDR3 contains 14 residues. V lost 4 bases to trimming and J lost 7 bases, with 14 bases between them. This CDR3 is CASSGQTQGNEQFF. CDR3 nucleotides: TGTGCCAGCAGTGGACAGACTCAGGGGAATGAGCAGTTCTTC.

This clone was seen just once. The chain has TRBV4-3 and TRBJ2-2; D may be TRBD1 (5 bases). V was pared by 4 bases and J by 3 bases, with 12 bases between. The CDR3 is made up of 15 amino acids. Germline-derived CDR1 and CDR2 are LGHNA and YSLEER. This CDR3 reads CASSLTDRDTGELFF. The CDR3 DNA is TGCGCCAGCAGCCTGACAGATAGAGACACCGGGGAGCTGTTTTTT.

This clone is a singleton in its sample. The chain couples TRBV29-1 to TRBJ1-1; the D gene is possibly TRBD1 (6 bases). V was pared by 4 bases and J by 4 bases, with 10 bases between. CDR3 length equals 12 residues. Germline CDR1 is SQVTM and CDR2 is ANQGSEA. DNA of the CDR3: TGCAGCGTTGTCAGGGGCGTCACTGAAGCTTTCTTT. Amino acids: CSVVRGVTEAFF.

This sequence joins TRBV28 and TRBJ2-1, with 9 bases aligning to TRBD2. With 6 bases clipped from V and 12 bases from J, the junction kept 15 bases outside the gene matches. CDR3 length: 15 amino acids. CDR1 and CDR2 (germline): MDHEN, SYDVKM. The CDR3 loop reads CASRTPGLASQVQFF. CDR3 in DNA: TGTGCCAGCAGAACACCGGGACTAGCCTCCCAGGTGCAGTTCTTC.

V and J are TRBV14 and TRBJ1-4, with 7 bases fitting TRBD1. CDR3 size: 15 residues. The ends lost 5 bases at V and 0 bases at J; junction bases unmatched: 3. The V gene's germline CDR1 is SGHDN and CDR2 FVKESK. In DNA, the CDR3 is TGTGCCAGCAGCTCGGGACAGACAACTAATGAAAAACTGTTTTTT. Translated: CASSSGQTTNEKLFF.

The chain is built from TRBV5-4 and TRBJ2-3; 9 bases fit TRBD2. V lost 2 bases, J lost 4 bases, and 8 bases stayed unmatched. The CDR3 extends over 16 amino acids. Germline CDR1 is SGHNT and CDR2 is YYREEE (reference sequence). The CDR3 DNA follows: TGTGCCAGCAGCTTACGCGGGGGGGCCTTCGCAGATACGCAGTATTTT. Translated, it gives CASSLRGGAFADTQYF.

The CDR3 coding sequence is TGTGCCAGCAGTGAGGGGGGTCTTACTGGAAACACCATATATTTT. Its translation is CASSEGGLTGNTIYF. This chain uses TRBV2 with TRBJ1-3; TRBD1 is a possible D gene (5 bases). CDR1 SNHLY and CDR2 FYNNEI come from the germline V gene. V shed 3 bases and J shed 2 bases, with 11 bases lying between them. The CDR3 totals 15 residues.

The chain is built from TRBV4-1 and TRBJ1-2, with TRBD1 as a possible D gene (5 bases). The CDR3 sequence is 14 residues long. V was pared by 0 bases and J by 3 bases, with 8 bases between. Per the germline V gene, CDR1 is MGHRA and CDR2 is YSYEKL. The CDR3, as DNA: TGCGCCAGCAGCCAAGACCCACAGGACTATGGCTACACCTTC. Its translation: CASSQDPQDYGYTF.

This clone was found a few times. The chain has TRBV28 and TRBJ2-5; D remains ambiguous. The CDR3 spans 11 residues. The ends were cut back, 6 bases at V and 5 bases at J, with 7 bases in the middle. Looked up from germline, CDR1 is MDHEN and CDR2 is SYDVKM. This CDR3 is CASSHGETQYF. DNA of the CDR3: TGTGCCAGCAGCCACGGGGAGACCCAGTACTTC.

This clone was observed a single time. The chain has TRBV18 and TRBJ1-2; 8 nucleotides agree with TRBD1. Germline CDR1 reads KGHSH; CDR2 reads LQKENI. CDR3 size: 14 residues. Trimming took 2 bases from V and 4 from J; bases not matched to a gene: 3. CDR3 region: CASSPGGQGYGYTF. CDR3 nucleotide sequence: TGTGCCAGCTCACCAGGCGGACAGGGCTATGGCTACACCTTC.

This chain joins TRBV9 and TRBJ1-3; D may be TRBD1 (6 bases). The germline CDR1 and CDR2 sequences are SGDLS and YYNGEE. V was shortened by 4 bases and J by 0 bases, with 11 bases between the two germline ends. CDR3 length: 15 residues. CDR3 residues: CASSSTGSSGNTIYF. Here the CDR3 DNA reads TGTGCCAGCAGCTCTACAGGGAGCTCTGGAAACACCATATATTTT. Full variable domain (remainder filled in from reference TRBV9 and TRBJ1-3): DSGVTQTPKHLITATGQRVTLRCSPRSGDLSVYWYQQSLDQGLQFLIQYYNGEERAKGNILERFSAQQFPDLHSELNLSSLELGDSALYFCASSSTGSSGNTIYFGEGSWLTVV.

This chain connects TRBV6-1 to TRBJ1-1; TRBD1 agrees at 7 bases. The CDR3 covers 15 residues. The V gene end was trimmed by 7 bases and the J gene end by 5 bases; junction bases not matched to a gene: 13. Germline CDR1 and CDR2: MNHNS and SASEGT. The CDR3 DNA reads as TGTGCCAGCATGCCCGGCGAGAGGGGGCGGACTGAAGCTTTCTTT. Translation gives CASMPGERGRTEAFF.

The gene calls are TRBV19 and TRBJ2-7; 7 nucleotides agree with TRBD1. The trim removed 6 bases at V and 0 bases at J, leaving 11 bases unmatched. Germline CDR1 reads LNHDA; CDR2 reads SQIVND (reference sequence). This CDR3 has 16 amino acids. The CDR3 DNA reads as TGTGCCAGTAGAGACGATAGGACAGGCAACTCCTACGAGCAGTACTTC. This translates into CASRDDRTGNSYEQYF.

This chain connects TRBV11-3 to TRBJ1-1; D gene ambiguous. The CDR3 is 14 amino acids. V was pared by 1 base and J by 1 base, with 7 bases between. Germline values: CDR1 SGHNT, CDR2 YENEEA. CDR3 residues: CASSLAAGNTEAFF. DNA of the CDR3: TGTGCCAGCAGCTTAGCTGCCGGGAACACTGAAGCTTTCTTT.